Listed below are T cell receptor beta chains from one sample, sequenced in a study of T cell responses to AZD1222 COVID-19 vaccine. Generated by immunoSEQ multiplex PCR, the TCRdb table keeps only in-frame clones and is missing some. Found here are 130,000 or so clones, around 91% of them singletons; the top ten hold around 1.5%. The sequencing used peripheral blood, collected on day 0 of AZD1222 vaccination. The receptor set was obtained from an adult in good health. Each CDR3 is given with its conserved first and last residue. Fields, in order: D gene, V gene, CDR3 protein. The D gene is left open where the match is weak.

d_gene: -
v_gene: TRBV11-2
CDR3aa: CASTPGVHNEQFF

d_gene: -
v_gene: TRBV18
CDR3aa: CASYPPGVGMNTEAFF

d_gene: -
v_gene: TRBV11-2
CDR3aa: CASNEGYYGYTF

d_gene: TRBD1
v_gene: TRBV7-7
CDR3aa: CASIDRVLYNSPLHF

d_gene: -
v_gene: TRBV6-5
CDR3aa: CASRAGFSNQPQHF

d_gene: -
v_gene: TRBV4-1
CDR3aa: CASSARPLRNTEAFF

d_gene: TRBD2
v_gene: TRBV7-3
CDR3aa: CASSSPRGGDGTDTQYF

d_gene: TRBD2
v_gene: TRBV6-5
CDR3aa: CASSRSGGSYEQYF

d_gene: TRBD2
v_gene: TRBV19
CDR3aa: CASSVYGTSGRAINEQFF

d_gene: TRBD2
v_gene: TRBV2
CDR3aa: CASRSLAGSYNEQFF

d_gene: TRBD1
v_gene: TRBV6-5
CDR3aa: CASSYSSGAGGAEAFF

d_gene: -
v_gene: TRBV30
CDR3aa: CAWGLGYGYTF

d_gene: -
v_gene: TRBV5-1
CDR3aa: CASSLGGDSYNSPLHF

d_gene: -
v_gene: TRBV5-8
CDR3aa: CASSPRWGLNTEAFF

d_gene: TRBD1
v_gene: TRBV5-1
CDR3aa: CASSLGQGDTDTQYF

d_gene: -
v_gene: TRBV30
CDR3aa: CAWISQGKRTEAFF

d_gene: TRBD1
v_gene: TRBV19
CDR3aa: CASSKTGDSNQPQHF

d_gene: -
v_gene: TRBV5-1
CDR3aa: CASKRTLEYGYTF

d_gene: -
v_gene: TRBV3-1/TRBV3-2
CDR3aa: CASSQDLAPGLDSPLHF

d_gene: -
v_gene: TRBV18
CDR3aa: CASSPPGVRELFF

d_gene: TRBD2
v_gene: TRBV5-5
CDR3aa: CASSLGPGTSRETQYF

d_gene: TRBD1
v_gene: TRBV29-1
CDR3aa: CSVESGTGGGEQYF

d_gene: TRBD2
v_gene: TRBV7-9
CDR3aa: CASSPRTSGARMETQYF